The 28 T cell receptor beta chains below come from one sample, sequenced in a study of radiotherapy plus CTLA-4 blockade in lung cancer. Produced via immunoSEQ multiplex PCR; TCRdb's table is partial and in-frame only. The sample yields 90,000 or so clones, 83% seen once. Material: peripheral blood, obtained from a patient treated with radiotherapy plus ipilimumab. The receptors stem from a human donor with non-small cell lung cancer who had stable disease on radiotherapy plus ipilimumab.

In its sample, this clone was seen once. This chain links TRBV1 with TRBJ2-7; the D segment call TRBD2 is taken from the table without a DNA check. TRBV1 represents a pseudogene. There are 10 residues in the CDR3. CDR3 amino acids: CTSGRNEQYF. CDR3 in DNA: TGCACCAGCGGGAGGAACGAGCAGTACTTC.

V usage is TRBV5-3 and J usage is TRBJ2-7; TRBD1 aligns across 9 bases. TRBV5-3 is designated an ORF whose function remains uncertain. After removal of 4 bases from V and 2 bases from J, the junction contained 4 bases not matched to a gene. The CDR3 extends over 14 amino acids. The CDR3 protein is CARSLRTGAYEQYF. The CDR3 DNA follows: TGTGCCAGAAGCCTACGGACAGGGGCCTACGAGCAGTACTTC.

Only one count was recorded for this clone. The chain joins TRBV14 to TRBJ1-4; TRBD1 is a possible D gene (5 bases). V was pared by 4 bases and J by 7 bases, with 22 bases between. This CDR3 spans 17 amino acids. Germline V CDR1 and CDR2: SGHDN, FVKESK. The CDR3 is CASSPMDPGPGLEKLFF. CDR3 coding DNA: TGTGCCAGCAGCCCGATGGACCCGGGCCCGGGACTTGAAAAACTGTTTTTT.

The chain links TRBV5-1 to TRBJ2-1; 8 nucleotides agree with TRBD1. The CDR3 runs 15 residues. V shed 6 bases, J shed 2 bases, and the junction held 7 bases outside the gene matches. Germline V CDR1 and CDR2: SGHRS, YFSETQ. CDR3 amino acids: CASTNRGSAYNEQFF. The CDR3 nucleotides are TGCGCCAGCACCAACAGGGGGTCGGCCTACAATGAGCAGTTCTTC.

The CDR3 DNA is TGTGCCAGTAGTATTTCAGCCGGTGGATACGGCTACACCTTC. As protein: CASSISAGGYGYTF. The chain carries TRBV19 and TRBJ1-2; no clear D. CDR1 LNHDA and CDR2 SQIVND come from the germline V gene (reference sequence). The V and J ends lost 3 bases and 8 bases respectively, with 16 bases between them. There are 14 residues in the CDR3.

This rearrangement joins TRBV5-4 to TRBJ2-1, with D uncertain. Germline values: CDR1 SGHNT, CDR2 YYREEE (reference sequence). Trimming took 0 bases from V and 2 from J, leaving 12 bases between them. The CDR3 loop spans 16 amino acids. The CDR3 sequence: CASSLDPPRTYNEQFF. The CDR3 DNA sequence: TGTGCCAGCAGCTTGGATCCTCCTCGAACCTACAATGAGCAGTTCTTC.

The gene calls are TRBV5-1 and TRBJ2-1, with D perhaps TRBD1 (5 bases). Trimming stripped 2 bases from V and 4 bases from J, with 13 bases between. Germline V gene sequence: CDR1 SGHRS, CDR2 YFSETQ. The length of the CDR3 is 15 residues. CDR3 nucleotides: TGCGCCAGCAGCTTACAGGTGGCGGCGTACAATGAGCAGTTCTTC. This sequence encodes CASSLQVAAYNEQFF.

The chain is built from TRBV30 and TRBJ2-3; 9 nucleotides align to TRBD1. This CDR3 region has 15 residues. Germline CDR1 and CDR2: GTSNPN and SVGIG (reference sequence). V shed 3 bases and J 2 bases; nucleotides not matched to a gene: 6. The CDR3 here is CAWRPGQGLTDTQYF. DNA for the CDR3: TGTGCCTGGAGGCCCGGACAGGGGCTCACAGATACGCAGTATTTT.

The gene calls are TRBV10-2 and TRBJ2-5; D call uncertain. Germline V gives CDR1 WSHSY, CDR2 SAAADI. The CDR3 loop spans 14 amino acids. V was cut by 6 bases and J by 5 bases, with 16 bases left in between. As DNA, the CDR3 is TGCGCCAGCAGGAAGGAAACCAGCCGGGAGACCCAGTACTTC. This codes for CASRKETSRETQYF.

This clone has a handful of counts. The chain links TRBV7-8 to TRBJ2-7; TRBD2 matches 7 bases. The germline V gene encodes CDR1 SGHVS and CDR2 FQNEAQ. V lost 5 bases to trimming and J lost 4 bases; unmatched junction nucleotides: 11. The CDR3 is made up of 15 amino acids. CDR3 region: CASSPQSGGRYEQYF. Written as DNA, the CDR3 is TGTGCCAGCAGCCCACAATCGGGGGGAAGGTACGAGCAGTACTTC.

V is TRBV9 and J is TRBJ2-7, with D tentatively TRBD2 (6 bases). Germline V CDR1 and CDR2: SGDLS, YYNGEE. The ends were cut back, 3 bases at V and 4 bases at J, with 17 bases in the middle. The length of the CDR3 is 15 residues. DNA for the CDR3: TGTGCCAGCAGCGGAGGGGAGGATTCCGTTTACGAGCAGTACTTC. This gives the protein CASSGGEDSVYEQYF. The full variable domain, with the rest looked up from reference TRBV9 and TRBJ2-7, is DSGVTQTPKHLITATGQRVTLRCSPRSGDLSVYWYQQSLDQGLQFLIQYYNGEERAKGNILERFSAQQFPDLHSELNLSSLELGDSALYFCASSGGEDSVYEQYFGPGTRLTVT.

For the CDR3, the DNA is TGCGCCAGCAGTCCCGATCCGGGACATAAAGATTACGAGCAGTACTTC. This codes for CASSPDPGHKDYEQYF. The chain combines TRBV5-1 with TRBJ2-7, with a possible D match to TRBD1 (6 bases). CDR1 is SGHRS, CDR2 YFSETQ, per germline. V lost 5 bases and J 4 bases, leaving 22 bases between the germline ends. The CDR3 totals 16 residues.

V is TRBV19 and J is TRBJ1-3; the D gene is possibly TRBD1 (5 bases). Per the germline V gene, CDR1 is LNHDA and CDR2 is SQIVND (reference sequence). The CDR3 loop spans 13 amino acids. Between the trimmed V and J ends, which lost 8 bases and 1 base, there was a span of 9 bases. CDR3 bases: TGTGCCAGTTGGGGGAGATCTGGAAACACCATATATTTT. Protein: CASWGRSGNTIYF.

The gene calls are TRBV28 and TRBJ1-6; D unclear. Trimming removed 6 bases at V and 8 bases at J, with 14 bases between. The CDR3 length is 14 residues. CDR1 MDHEN and CDR2 SYDVKM come from the germline V gene. The CDR3 DNA reads TGTGCCAGCAGGTCTACAAGGAATGATTCACCCCTCCACTTT. Translated: CASRSTRNDSPLHF. The full variable domain, rest sourced from reference TRBV28 and TRBJ1-6, is DVKVTQSSRYLVKRTGEKVFLECVQDMDHENMFWYRQDPGLGLRLIYFSYDVKMKEKGDIPEGYSVSREKKERFSLILESASTNQTSMYLCASRSTRNDSPLHFGNGTRLTVT.

The chain combines TRBV7-9 with TRBJ1-5, with a possible D match to TRBD1 (5 bases). This CDR3 spans 17 amino acids. V was shortened by 1 base and J by 5 bases, with 18 bases between the two germline ends. The V gene's germline CDR1 is SEHNR and CDR2 FQNEAQ (reference sequence). CDR3 loop: CASSLGGSYGVYQPQHF. In DNA form, the CDR3 reads TGTGCCAGCAGCTTAGGGGGGAGTTATGGAGTTTATCAGCCCCAGCATTTT.

This sequence joins TRBV7-9 and TRBJ1-1, with TRBD1 matching 7 bases. Germline CDR1 SEHNR, CDR2 FQNEAQ (reference sequence). This CDR3 region has 13 residues. V dropped 7 bases and J dropped 9; count of bases not matched to a gene: 11. The DNA for the CDR3 is TGTGCCAGCACCGCCCTGACAGGGCAGAAAGCTTTCTTT. Translated: CASTALTGQKAFF.

The chain is built from TRBV28 and TRBJ1-4, with 10 bases matching TRBD1. CDR3 length: 19 amino acids. CDR1 and CDR2 (germline): MDHEN, SYDVKM. With V trimmed by 3 bases and J by 0 bases, 10 bases remained unmatched. The CDR3 region is CASSFKGQGRVATNEKLFF. The CDR3 DNA reads as TGTGCCAGCAGTTTTAAGGGACAGGGGAGGGTTGCAACTAATGAAAAACTGTTTTTT. Full variable domain (remainder filled in from reference TRBV28 and TRBJ1-4): DVKVTQSSRYLVKRTGEKVFLECVQDMDHENMFWYRQDPGLGLRLIYFSYDVKMKEKGDIPEGYSVSREKKERFSLILESASTNQTSMYLCASSFKGQGRVATNEKLFFGSGTQLSVL.

This chain links TRBV7-9 with TRBJ1-2; possible D gene TRBD1, 5 bases. The CDR3 sequence is 13 residues long. Per the germline V gene, CDR1 is SEHNR and CDR2 is FQNEAQ (reference sequence). V lost 5 bases and J 6 bases, leaving 13 bases between the germline ends. The CDR3 loop reads CASSRGTGNGYTF. DNA for the CDR3: TGTGCCAGCAGCCGAGGTACAGGCAATGGCTACACCTTC.

The chain joins TRBV29-1 to TRBJ2-7; D might be TRBD1 (6 bases). Germline CDR1 is SQVTM and CDR2 is ANQGSEA. The germline V and J ends were trimmed by 7 bases and 2 bases, with 15 bases remaining between them. The CDR3 length is 13 residues. The CDR3 DNA follows: TGCAGCGCCCTTTTAGGGGGAACCTACGAGCAGTACTTC. Residues: CSALLGGTYEQYF.

This chain links TRBV7-2 with TRBJ2-5; D is possibly TRBD2 (6 bases). Trimming took off 5 bases at V and 5 bases at J, with 15 bases between the two ends. The CDR3 totals 14 residues. CDR1 SGHTA and CDR2 FQGNSA come from the germline V gene. This chain's CDR3 is CASSAMGRGETQYF. CDR3 bases: TGTGCCAGCAGCGCAATGGGCCGGGGGGAGACCCAGTACTTC.

The rearrangement links TRBV6-6 to TRBJ1-1; 7 nucleotides line up with TRBD1. The trim removed 2 bases at V and 2 bases at J, leaving 5 bases unmatched. CDR3 length equals 15 residues. Germline loops: CDR1 MNHNY, CDR2 SVGAGI (reference sequence). This CDR3 reads CASSYLRGLNTEAFF. The CDR3 DNA reads as TGTGCCAGCAGTTACCTGAGGGGGCTTAACACTGAAGCTTTCTTT.

The chain employs TRBV19 and TRBJ2-2; weak D call: TRBD1 (6 bases). Germline CDR1 and CDR2: LNHDA and SQIVND (reference sequence). CDR3 size: 15 residues. Trimming left V 3 bases short and J 0 bases short, with 8 bases between. In nucleotides, the CDR3 is TGTGCCAGTAGTATTTACAGGGCGAACACCGGGGAGCTGTTTTTT. Its protein product is CASSIYRANTGELFF.

The V gene is TRBV4-1, the J gene TRBJ1-2; the D gene is possibly TRBD1 (6 bases). Germline V gene sequence: CDR1 MGHRA, CDR2 YSYEKL. The CDR3 loop spans 17 amino acids. V shed 0 bases and J shed 7 bases, with 21 bases lying between them. The CDR3 region is CASSQEGQGKDLGGYTF. The CDR3 DNA reads TGCGCCAGCAGCCAAGAGGGGCAGGGGAAGGATTTAGGTGGCTACACCTTC.

J is TRBJ1-3 and V is TRBV5-5; D perhaps matches TRBD1 (5 bases). CDR1 SGHKS and CDR2 YYEKEE come from the germline V gene (reference sequence). Trimming removed 2 bases from V and 2 bases from J, with 11 bases in between. This CDR3 has 15 amino acids. The CDR3 nucleotides read TGTGCCAGCAGCTTTTTTGAGGGGACTGGAAACACCATATATTTT. It specifies CASSFFEGTGNTIYF. Filled out from reference TRBV5-5 and TRBJ1-3, the complete variable domain reads DAGVTQSPTHLIKTRGQQVTLRCSPISGHKSVSWYQQVLGQGPQFIFQYYEKEERGRGNFPDRFSARQFPNYSSELNVNALLLGDSALYLCASSFFEGTGNTIYFGEGSWLTVV.

This chain uses TRBV18 with TRBJ2-5; D gene unclear. CDR3 length: 13 amino acids. Germline CDR1 KGHSH, CDR2 LQKENI. V lost 2 bases and J 4 bases, leaving 8 bases between the germline ends. The CDR3 reads CASSPGRIETQYF. The CDR3, as DNA: TGTGCCAGCTCACCAGGAAGGATAGAGACCCAGTACTTC.

This rearrangement joins TRBV6-5 to TRBJ2-3, with 12 positions matching TRBD2. This CDR3 has 15 amino acids. Germline CDR1 reads MNHEY; CDR2 reads SVGAGI. Trimming took 6 bases from V and 4 from J; bases not matched to a gene: 5. The CDR3 here is CASSVTSGGSDTQYF. The CDR3 coding sequence is TGTGCCAGCAGCGTGACTAGCGGGGGTTCAGATACGCAGTATTTT.

This sequence joins TRBV28 and TRBJ1-5; D possibly corresponds to TRBD1 (6 bases). The CDR3 totals 15 residues. V was clipped by 5 bases and J by 0 bases, with 11 bases between them. Germline CDR1 reads MDHEN; CDR2 reads SYDVKM. CDR3 bases: TGTGCCAGCAGTAAAATACAGGGTAGCAATCAGCCCCAGCATTTT. Residues: CASSKIQGSNQPQHF.

The chain recombines TRBV5-1 with TRBJ1-4; a possible D gene is TRBD1 (5 bases). Trimming removed 0 bases from V and 8 bases from J, with 14 bases in between. Germline V lookup: CDR1 SGHRS, CDR2 YFSETQ. The CDR3 consists of 15 residues. The CDR3 loop is CASSLEGAGGEKLFF. CDR3 in DNA: TGCGCCAGCAGCTTGGAAGGGGCCGGTGGAGAAAAACTGTTTTTT.